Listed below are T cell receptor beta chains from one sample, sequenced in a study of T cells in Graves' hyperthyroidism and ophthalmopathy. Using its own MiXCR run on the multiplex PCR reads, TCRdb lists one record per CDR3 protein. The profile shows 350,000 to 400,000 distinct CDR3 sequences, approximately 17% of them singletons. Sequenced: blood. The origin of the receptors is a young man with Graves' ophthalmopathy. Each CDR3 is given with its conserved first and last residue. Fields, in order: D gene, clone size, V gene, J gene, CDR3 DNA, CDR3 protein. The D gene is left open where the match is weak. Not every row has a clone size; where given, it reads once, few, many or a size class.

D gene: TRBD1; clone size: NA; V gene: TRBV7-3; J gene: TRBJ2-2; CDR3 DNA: TGTGCCAGCAGCTGGGACGGGACAGGGACCGGGGAGCTGTTTTTT; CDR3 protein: CASSWDGTGTGELFF
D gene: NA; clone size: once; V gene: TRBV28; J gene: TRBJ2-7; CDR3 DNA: TGTGCCAGCAGTCCCTTGACAGCATTAAACTACGAGCAGTACTTC; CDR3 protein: CASSPLTALNYEQYF
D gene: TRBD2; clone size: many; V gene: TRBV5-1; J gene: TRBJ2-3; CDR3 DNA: TGCGCCAGCAGCCAAGGACTAGCGGGGGGGCGTGGCACAGATACGCAGTATTTT; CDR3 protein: CASSQGLAGGRGTDTQYF
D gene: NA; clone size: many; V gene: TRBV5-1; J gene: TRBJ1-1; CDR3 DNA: TGCGCCAGTCGAATGCAGGCGGAAGGCACTGAAGCTTTCTTT; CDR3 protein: CASRMQAEGTEAFF
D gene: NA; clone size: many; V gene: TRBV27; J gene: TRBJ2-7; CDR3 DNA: TGTGCCAGCAGTTTACAAGCAGGGGCGGTGGCCTACGAGCAGTACTTC; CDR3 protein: CASSLQAGAVAYEQYF
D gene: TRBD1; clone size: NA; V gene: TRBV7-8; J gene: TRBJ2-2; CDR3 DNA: TGTGCCAGCAGCTCCCTCGCGGGGACAGGGCGGGGCACCGGGGAGCTGTTTTTT; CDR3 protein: CASSSLAGTGRGTGELFF
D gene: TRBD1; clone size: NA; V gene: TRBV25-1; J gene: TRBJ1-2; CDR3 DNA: TGTGCCAGCAGTGAAGTGGGACAGAACTATGGCTACACCTTC; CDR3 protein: CASSEVGQNYGYTF
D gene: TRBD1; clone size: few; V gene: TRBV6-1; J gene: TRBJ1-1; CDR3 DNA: TGTGCCAGCAGGTACCGGGACAGGGGAGAAGCTTTCTTT; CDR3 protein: CASRYRDRGEAFF
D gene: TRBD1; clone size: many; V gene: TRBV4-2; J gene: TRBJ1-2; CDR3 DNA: TGTGCCAGCAGCCAAGCCGGGGACAGTGTTAACTATGGCTACACCTTC; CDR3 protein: CASSQAGDSVNYGYTF
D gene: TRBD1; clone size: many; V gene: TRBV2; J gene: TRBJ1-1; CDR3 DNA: TGTGCCAGCAGTGGAGGGACAGGGAACACTGAAGCTTTCTTT; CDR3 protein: CASSGGTGNTEAFF
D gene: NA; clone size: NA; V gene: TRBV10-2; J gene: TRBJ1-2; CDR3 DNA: TGCGCCAGCAGTGAGTGGGTAGCTAACTATGGCTACACCTTC; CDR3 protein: CASSEWVANYGYTF